This is a list of T cell receptor beta chains from one sample in a study of cytotoxic CD8 clonotypes in ibrutinib-treated CLL. Generated by immunoSEQ multiplex PCR, the TCRdb table keeps only in-frame clones and is missing some. The sample has 65,000 to 90,000 clones; approximately 87% are singletons. Material: PBMCs, obtained after 24 months of ibrutinib treatment. Receptors were obtained from a human donor with chronic lymphocytic leukemia. Each CDR3 is given with its conserved first and last residue. Fields, in order: J gene, clone size, D gene, CDR3 length, V gene, CDR3 protein, CDR3 DNA. A D gene is named only where the DNA matches it firmly. For some rows the clone size is stated as once, few or many, or as a class when expanded; others skip it.

TRBJ2-7 - - 11 TRBV5-1 CASSLNYEQYF TGCGCCAGCAGCCTAAACTACGAGCAGTACTTC
TRBJ2-5 - - 13 TRBV27 CASSLSAQETQYF TGTGCCAGCAGTTTATCGGCTCAAGAGACCCAGTACTTC
TRBJ2-7 - - 15 TRBV6-1 CASSDPWGVSYEQYF TGTGCCAGCAGTGACCCATGGGGAGTCTCCTACGAGCAGTACTTC
TRBJ2-7 - TRBD2 15 TRBV7-3 CASSFGREALHEQYF TGTGCCAGCAGCTTTGGGCGGGAGGCTCTCCACGAGCAGTACTTC
TRBJ2-7 - - 14 TRBV4-1 CASSHVGGPGEQYF TGCGCCAGCAGTCACGTGGGGGGGCCAGGGGAGCAGTACTTC
TRBJ2-2 - - 16 TRBV19 CASSERTGLNTGELFF TGTGCCAGTAGTGAGAGAACAGGGTTAAACACCGGGGAGCTGTTTTTT
TRBJ2-7 - TRBD1 17 TRBV7-6 CASSPSPWTGSSYEQYF TGTGCCAGCAGCCCTAGTCCTTGGACAGGGAGCTCCTACGAGCAGTACTTC
TRBJ2-7 few TRBD2 15 TRBV4-3 CASSQGLAGSYEQYF TGCGCCAGCAGCCAAGGACTAGCAGGCTCCTACGAGCAGTACTTC
TRBJ2-2 - TRBD1 14 TRBV5-1 CASNRDRGDGELFF TGCGCCAGCAACCGGGACAGGGGGGACGGGGAGCTGTTTTTT
TRBJ2-1 - TRBD2 19 TRBV18 CASSPPGLAGGYGGNEQFF TGTGCCAGCTCACCACCGGGGCTAGCGGGAGGATACGGAGGGAATGAGCAGTTCTTC
TRBJ1-4 - - 13 TRBV18 CATRQKTNEKLFF TGTGCCACCAGGCAGAAAACTAATGAAAAACTGTTTTTT
TRBJ2-7 - - 16 TRBV6-6 CASSSRGSGAQYEQYF TGTGCCAGCAGTTCCCGAGGGTCGGGGGCGCAGTACGAGCAGTACTTC
TRBJ1-2 - - 14 TRBV10-3 CAIRPGTPAYGYTF TGTGCCATCAGACCGGGAACCCCAGCCTATGGCTACACCTTC
TRBJ2-7 - - 19 TRBV7-6 CASSLDKGWGSKTSYEQYF TGTGCCAGCAGCTTAGACAAGGGTTGGGGGAGTAAGACTTCCTACGAGCAGTACTTC
TRBJ1-2 once - 13 TRBV5-4 CASSLSGGYGYTF TGTGCCAGCAGCCTGTCCGGAGGCTATGGCTACACCTTC
TRBJ2-3 - - 14 TRBV4-1 CASRDLLSTDTQYF TGCGCCAGCAGGGACCTATTAAGCACAGATACGCAGTATTTT
TRBJ2-5 - - 14 TRBV28 CASRRDTKGETQYF TGTGCCAGCAGGAGGGACACGAAAGGAGAGACCCAGTACTTC
TRBJ2-3 - TRBD2 20 TRBV5-1 CASSSPPGTSGRVGTDTQYF TGCGCCAGCAGCTCACCACCCGGGACTAGCGGGAGAGTCGGCACAGATACGCAGTATTTT
TRBJ1-4 - TRBD1 18 TRBV15 CATSRDGTGPGGSGKLFF TGTGCCACCAGCAGGGACGGGACAGGGCCAGGTGGCAGCGGAAAACTGTTTTTT
TRBJ2-7 - - 16 TRBV15 CATSRGLVGGAYEQYF TGTGCCACCAGCAGAGGGTTAGTTGGGGGGGCTTACGAGCAGTACTTC
TRBJ2-4 - - 14 TRBV6-6 CASDGGLAKNIQYF TGTGCCAGTGATGGAGGTTTGGCCAAAAACATTCAGTACTTC
TRBJ2-1 - - 17 TRBV2 CASSEAPLASSYNEQFF TGTGCCAGCAGTGAAGCCCCTCTAGCGAGCTCCTACAATGAGCAGTTCTTC
TRBJ2-7 - - 13 TRBV18 CASSPRPGNEQYF TGTGCCAGCTCACCCCGCCCTGGGAACGAGCAGTACTTC
TRBJ2-1 - - 12 TRBV6-6 CASSNSGTQQFF TGTGCCAGCAGTAACAGCGGTACCCAGCAGTTCTTC
TRBJ2-1 - - 18 TRBV19 CASSTPQPGGRPVNEQFF TGTGCCAGTAGTACCCCCCAACCCGGAGGGAGGCCGGTCAATGAGCAGTTCTTC
TRBJ2-1 few - 15 TRBV7-8 CASSAYGSSYNEQFF TGTGCCAGCAGCGCCTACGGGAGCTCCTACAATGAGCAGTTCTTC
TRBJ2-7 - - 17 TRBV6-1 CASSERLWQGPTYEQYF TGTGCCAGCAGTGAACGCCTTTGGCAGGGACCGACCTACGAGCAGTACTTC